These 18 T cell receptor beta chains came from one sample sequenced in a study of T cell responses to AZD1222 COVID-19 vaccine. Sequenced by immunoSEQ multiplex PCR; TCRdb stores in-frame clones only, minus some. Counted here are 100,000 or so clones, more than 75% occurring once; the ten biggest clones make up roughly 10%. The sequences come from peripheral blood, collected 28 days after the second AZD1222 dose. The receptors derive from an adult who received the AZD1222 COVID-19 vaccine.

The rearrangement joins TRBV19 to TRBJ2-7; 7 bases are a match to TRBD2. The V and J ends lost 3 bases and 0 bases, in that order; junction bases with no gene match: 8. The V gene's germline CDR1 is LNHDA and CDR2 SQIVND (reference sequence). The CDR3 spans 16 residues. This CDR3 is CASSIRAGAPSYEQYF. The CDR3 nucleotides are TGTGCCAGTAGTATCAGGGCGGGAGCCCCCTCCTACGAGCAGTACTTC.

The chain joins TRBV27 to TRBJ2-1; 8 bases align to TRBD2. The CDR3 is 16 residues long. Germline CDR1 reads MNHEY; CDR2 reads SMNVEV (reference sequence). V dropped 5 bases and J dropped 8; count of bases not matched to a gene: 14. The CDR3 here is CASSPQAGAFTDEQFF. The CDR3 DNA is TGTGCCAGCAGTCCACAAGCGGGGGCCTTTACGGATGAGCAGTTCTTC.

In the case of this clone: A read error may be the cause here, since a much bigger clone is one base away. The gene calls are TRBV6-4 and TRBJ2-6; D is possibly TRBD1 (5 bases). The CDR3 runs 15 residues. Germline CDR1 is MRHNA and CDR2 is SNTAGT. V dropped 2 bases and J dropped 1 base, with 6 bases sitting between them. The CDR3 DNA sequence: TGTGCCAGCAGTGACAGGGGATCTGGGGCCAACGTCCTGACTTTC. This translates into CASSDRGSGANVLTF.

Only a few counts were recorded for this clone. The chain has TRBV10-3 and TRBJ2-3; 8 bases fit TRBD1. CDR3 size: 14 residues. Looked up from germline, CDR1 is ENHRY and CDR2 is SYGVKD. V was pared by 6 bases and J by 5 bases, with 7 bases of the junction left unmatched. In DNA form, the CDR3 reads TGTGCCATCAGCCAGGGGGCGAGTGGAGATACGCAGTATTTT. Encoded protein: CAISQGASGDTQYF.

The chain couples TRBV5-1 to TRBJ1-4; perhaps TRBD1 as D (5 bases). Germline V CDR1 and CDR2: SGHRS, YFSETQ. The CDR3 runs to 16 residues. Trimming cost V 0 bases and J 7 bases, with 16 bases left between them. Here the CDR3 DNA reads TGCGCCAGCAGCTTGGGGGGGACCCAAAGGGGTGAAAAACTGTTTTTT. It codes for CASSLGGTQRGEKLFF.

The CDR3, as DNA: TGCAGTGCTAGTCCTGGAAACACCATATATTTT. Amino acids: CSASPGNTIYF. The V gene is TRBV20-1, the J gene TRBJ1-3, with D hard to call. V was clipped by 3 bases and J by 2 bases, with 2 bases between them. CDR3 length: 11 amino acids. CDR1 and CDR2 (germline): DFQATT, SNEGSKA (reference sequence).

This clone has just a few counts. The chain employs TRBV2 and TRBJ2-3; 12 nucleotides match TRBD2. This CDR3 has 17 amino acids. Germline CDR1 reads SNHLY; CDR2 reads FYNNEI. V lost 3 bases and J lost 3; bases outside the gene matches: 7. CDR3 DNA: TGTGCCAGCAGTGATCTCCCTAGCGGGGGGGCAACAGATACGCAGTATTTT. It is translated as CASSDLPSGGATDTQYF.

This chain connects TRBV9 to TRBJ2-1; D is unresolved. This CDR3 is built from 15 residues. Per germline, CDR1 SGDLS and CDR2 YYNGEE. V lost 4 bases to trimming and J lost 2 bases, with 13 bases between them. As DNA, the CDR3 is TGTGCCAGCAGCCCATCAGGCAGGACCTACAATGAGCAGTTCTTC. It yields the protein CASSPSGRTYNEQFF.

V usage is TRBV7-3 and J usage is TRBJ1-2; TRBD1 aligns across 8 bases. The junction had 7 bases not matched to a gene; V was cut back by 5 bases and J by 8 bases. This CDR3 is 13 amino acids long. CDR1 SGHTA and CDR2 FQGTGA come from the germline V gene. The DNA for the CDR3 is TGTGCCAGCAGCCCAGGGGGCGCGGAAGGCTACACCTTC. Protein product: CASSPGGAEGYTF.

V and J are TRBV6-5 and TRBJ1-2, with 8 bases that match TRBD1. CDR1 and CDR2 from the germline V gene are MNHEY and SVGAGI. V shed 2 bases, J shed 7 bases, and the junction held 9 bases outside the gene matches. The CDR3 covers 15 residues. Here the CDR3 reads CASSYDWQGARGYTF. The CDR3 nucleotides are TGTGCCAGCAGTTACGATTGGCAGGGGGCGCGTGGCTACACCTTC.

CDR3 nucleotides: TGCGCCAGCTCCAGGGCCCGCACAGATACGCAGTATTTT. It yields the protein CASSRARTDTQYF. The chain links TRBV5-1 to TRBJ2-3; a weak D match, TRBD1 (5 bases). The V end was cut by 7 bases, the J end by 1 base, with 10 bases between. The CDR3 runs 13 residues. Looked up from germline, CDR1 is SGHRS and CDR2 is YFSETQ.

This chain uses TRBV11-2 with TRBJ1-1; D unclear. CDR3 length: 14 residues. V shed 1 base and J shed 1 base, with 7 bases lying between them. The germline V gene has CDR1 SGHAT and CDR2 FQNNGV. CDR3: CASSLVPGNTEAFF. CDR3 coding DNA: TGTGCCAGCAGCTTAGTCCCAGGGAACACTGAAGCTTTCTTT.

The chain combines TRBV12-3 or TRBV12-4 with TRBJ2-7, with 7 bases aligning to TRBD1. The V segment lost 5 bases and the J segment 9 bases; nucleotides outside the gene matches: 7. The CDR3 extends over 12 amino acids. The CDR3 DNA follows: TGTGCCAGCAGTGAGACAGGGTTGAGGCAGTACTTC. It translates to CASSETGLRQYF.

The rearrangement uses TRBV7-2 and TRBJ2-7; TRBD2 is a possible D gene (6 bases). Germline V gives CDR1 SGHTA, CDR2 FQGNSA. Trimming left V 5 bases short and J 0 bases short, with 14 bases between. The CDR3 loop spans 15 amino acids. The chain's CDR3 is CASSPRTMSSYEQYF. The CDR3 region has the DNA TGTGCCAGCAGCCCCCGGACTATGAGCTCCTACGAGCAGTACTTC.

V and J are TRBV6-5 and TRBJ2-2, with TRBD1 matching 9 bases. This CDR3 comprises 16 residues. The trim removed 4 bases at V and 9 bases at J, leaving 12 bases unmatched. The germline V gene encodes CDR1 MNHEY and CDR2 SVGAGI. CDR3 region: CASSFSSGTGHRELFF. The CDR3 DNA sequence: TGTGCCAGCAGTTTTTCGTCCGGGACAGGGCACCGGGAGCTGTTTTTT.

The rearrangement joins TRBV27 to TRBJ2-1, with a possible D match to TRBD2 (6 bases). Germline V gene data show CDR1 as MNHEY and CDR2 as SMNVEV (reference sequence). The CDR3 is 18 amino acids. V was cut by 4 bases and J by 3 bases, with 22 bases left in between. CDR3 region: CASSSAPLSGGVYNEQFF. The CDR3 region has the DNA TGTGCCAGCAGTTCTGCCCCCCTTAGTGGCGGGGTCTACAATGAGCAGTTCTTC.

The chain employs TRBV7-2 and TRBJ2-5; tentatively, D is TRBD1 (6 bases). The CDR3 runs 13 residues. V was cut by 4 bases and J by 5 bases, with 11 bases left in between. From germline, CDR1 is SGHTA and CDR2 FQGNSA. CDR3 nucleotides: TGTGCCAGCAGCTCCAGGGGTCCTGAGACCCAGTACTTC. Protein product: CASSSRGPETQYF. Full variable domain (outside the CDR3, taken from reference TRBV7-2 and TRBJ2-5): GAGVSQSPSNKVTEKGKDVELRCDPISGHTALYWYRQSLGQGLEFLIYFQGNSAPDKSGLPSDRFSAERTGGSVSTLTIQRTQQEDSAVYLCASSSRGPETQYFGPGTRLLVL.

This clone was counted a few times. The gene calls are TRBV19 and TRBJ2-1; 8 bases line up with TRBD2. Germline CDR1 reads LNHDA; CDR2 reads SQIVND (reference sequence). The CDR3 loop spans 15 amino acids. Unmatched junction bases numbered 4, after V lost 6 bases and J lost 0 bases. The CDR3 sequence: CASSTSGSSYNEQFF. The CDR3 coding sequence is TGTGCCAGTAGCACTAGCGGAAGCTCCTACAATGAGCAGTTCTTC.